This T cell receptor beta chain was identified in a study of T cells in Graves' hyperthyroidism and ophthalmopathy. This clonotype has a count of ten or more. Researchers amplified the TCR beta CDR3 regions from RNA transcripts. First-round RT-PCR targeting the TCR CDR3 was performed with the HTBI primer set. TCRdb itself ran the multiplex PCR reads through MiXCR, one entry per CDR3 protein. The sample lists a few hundred thousand distinct CDR3 sequences, around 20% occurring once. The germline V gene has CDR1 SGHVS and CDR2 FQNEAQ. Between the trimmed V and J ends, which lost 1 base and 10 bases, there was a span of 19 bases. CDR3 length equals 15 residues. The diagnoses drew upon clinical symptoms, serum thyroxine and TRAb, thyroid ultrasound and orbital computed tomography. The PBMCs studied were ones that came from about 10 ml fresh peripheral blood.

The TCR originated in a man in his late teens or twenties with Graves' ophthalmopathy. This chain connects TRBV7-8 to TRBJ1-1; D is unresolved. The sequenced material came from blood. The CDR3 is CASSLVGPPASGAFF. The CDR3 nucleotides are TGTGCCAGCAGCTTAGTAGGACCCCCTGCTAGTGGAGCTTTCTTT.